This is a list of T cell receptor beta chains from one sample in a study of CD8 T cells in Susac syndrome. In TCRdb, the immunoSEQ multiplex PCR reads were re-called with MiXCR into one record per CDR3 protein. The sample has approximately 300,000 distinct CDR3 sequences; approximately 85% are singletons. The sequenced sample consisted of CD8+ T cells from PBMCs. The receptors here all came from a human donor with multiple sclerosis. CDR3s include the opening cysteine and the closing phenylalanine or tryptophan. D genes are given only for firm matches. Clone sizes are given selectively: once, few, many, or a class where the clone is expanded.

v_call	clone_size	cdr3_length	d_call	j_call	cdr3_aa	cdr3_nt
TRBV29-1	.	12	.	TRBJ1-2	CSVDAIGQRYTF	TGCAGCGTTGATGCTATAGGACAGCGCTACACCTTC
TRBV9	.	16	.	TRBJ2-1	CASSVGGAPQRDEQFF	TGTGCCAGCAGCGTAGGGGGAGCGCCCCAACGCGATGAGCAGTTCTTC
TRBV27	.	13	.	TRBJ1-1	CASSIGGETEAFF	TGTGCCAGTTCCATTGGGGGCGAGACTGAAGCTTTCTTT
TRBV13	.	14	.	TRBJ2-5	CASSLLFLRKNQYF	TGTGCCAGCAGCTTACTGTTTCTACGAAAGAACCAGTACTTC
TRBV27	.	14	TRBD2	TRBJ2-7	CASTPVIGEGEQYF	TGTGCCAGCACCCCCGTCATAGGGGAGGGCGAGCAGTACTTC
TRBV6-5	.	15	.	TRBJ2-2	CASRAEEGLTGELFF	TGTGCCAGCAGAGCTGAGGAGGGCCTCACCGGGGAGCTGTTTTTT
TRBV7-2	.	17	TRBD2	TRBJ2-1	CASSLGTSARNYNEQFF	TGTGCCAGCAGCCTGGGAACTAGCGCCCGAAACTACAATGAGCAGTTCTTC
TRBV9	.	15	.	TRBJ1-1	CASSSPGQMNTEAFF	TGTGCCAGCAGCAGCCCAGGACAGATGAACACTGAAGCTTTCTTT
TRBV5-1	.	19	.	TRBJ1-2	CASSLGANEGPNENYGYTF	TGCGCCAGCAGCTTGGGAGCGAACGAGGGACCAAACGAGAACTATGGCTACACCTTC
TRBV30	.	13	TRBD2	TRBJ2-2	CAWGLGNTGELFF	TGTGCCTGGGGACTAGGGAACACCGGGGAGCTGTTTTTT
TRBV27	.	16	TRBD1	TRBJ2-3	CASSLAGQGVTDTQYF	TGTGCCAGCAGTTTAGCGGGACAGGGAGTCACAGATACGCAGTATTTT
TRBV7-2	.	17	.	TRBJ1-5	CASSPDGDKEGNQPQHF	TGTGCCAGCAGCCCGGACGGGGACAAAGAAGGAAATCAGCCCCAGCATTTT
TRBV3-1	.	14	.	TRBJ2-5	CASSPVEGKKTQYF	TGTGCCAGCAGCCCCGTGGAGGGGAAAAAGACCCAGTACTTC
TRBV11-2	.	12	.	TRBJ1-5	CASSETTGRQHF	TGTGCCAGCAGCGAGACGACGGGGCGCCAGCATTTT
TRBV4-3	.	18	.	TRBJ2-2	CASSQDTSWAGSTGELFF	TGCGCCAGCAGCCAAGATACATCATGGGCTGGTTCCACCGGGGAGCTGTTTTTT
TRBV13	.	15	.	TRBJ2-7	CASSLAGLGAYEQYF	TGTGCCAGCAGCTTAGCGGGGCTTGGGGCCTACGAGCAGTACTTC
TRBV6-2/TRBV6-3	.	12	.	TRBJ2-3	CASSYPTDTQYF	TGTGCCAGCAGTTACCCTACAGATACGCAGTATTTT
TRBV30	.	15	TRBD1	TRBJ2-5	CAWSVIQGIRETQYF	TGTGCCTGGAGTGTAATACAGGGGATACGAGAGACCCAGTACTTC
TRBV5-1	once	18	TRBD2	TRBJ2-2	CASSLALVGLAAYGELFF	TGCGCCAGCAGCTTGGCCTTGGTCGGACTAGCGGCCTACGGGGAGCTGTTTTTT
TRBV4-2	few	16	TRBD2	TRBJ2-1	CASSPDSGREGNEQFF	TGTGCCAGCAGCCCGGATAGCGGGAGGGAGGGAAATGAGCAGTTCTTC
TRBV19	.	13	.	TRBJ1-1	CASRRRWRTEAFF	TGTGCCAGTAGACGCAGGTGGAGAACTGAAGCTTTCTTT
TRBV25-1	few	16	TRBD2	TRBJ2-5	CASSDSRDYSYETQYF	TGTGCCAGCAGTGACAGCCGGGACTACTCATATGAGACCCAGTACTTC
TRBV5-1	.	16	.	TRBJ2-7	CASSSALGAVGYEQYF	TGCGCCAGCAGCTCCGCCCTCGGGGCCGTCGGGTACGAGCAGTACTTC
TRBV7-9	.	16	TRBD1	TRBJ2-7	CASSFAGTGTIYEQYF	TGTGCCAGCAGCTTCGCCGGGACAGGGACTATCTACGAGCAGTACTTC
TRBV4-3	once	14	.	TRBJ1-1	CASSPHLSRTEAFF	TGCGCCAGCAGCCCTCATTTGTCTAGGACTGAAGCTTTCTTT
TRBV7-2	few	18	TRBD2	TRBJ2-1	CASSAWAGGDYGYNEQFF	TGTGCCAGCAGCGCCTGGGCGGGGGGGGATTATGGCTACAATGAGCAGTTCTTC
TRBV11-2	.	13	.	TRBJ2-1	CASRPHATNEQFF	TGTGCCAGCAGGCCTCACGCAACTAATGAGCAGTTCTTC
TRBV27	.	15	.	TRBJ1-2	CASSLIPPGQSGYTF	TGTGCCAGCAGCCTAATTCCACCAGGGCAGAGTGGCTACACCTTC
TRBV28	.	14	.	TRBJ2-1	CASSLTGPADEQFF	TGTGCCAGCAGTCTCACGGGACCTGCGGATGAGCAGTTCTTC
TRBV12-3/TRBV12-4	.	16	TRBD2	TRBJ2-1	CASSSDEASGYNEQFF	TGTGCCAGCAGTTCCGACGAGGCTAGCGGGTACAATGAGCAGTTCTTC
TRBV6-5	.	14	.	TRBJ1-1	CASSYSQLNTEAFF	TGTGCCAGCAGTTACAGTCAGCTGAACACTGAAGCTTTCTTT
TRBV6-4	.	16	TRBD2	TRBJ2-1	CASSVGLAGGYDEQFF	TGTGCCAGCAGTGTCGGACTAGCGGGAGGTTACGATGAGCAGTTCTTC
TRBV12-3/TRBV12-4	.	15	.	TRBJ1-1	CASSLPQGMRTEAFF	TGTGCCAGCAGTTTACCTCAGGGGATGCGTACTGAAGCTTTCTTT
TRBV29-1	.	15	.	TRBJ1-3	CSVAGTLNERNTIYF	TGCAGCGTAGCAGGGACCCTGAACGAACGAAACACCATATATTTT
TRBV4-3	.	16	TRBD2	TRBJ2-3	CASSQKLAGGPDTQYF	TGCGCCAGCAGCCAAAAACTAGCGGGAGGGCCAGATACGCAGTATTTT
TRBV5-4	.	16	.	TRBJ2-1	CASSLLPGALYNEQFF	TGTGCCAGCAGCCTCCTTCCGGGGGCCTTATACAATGAGCAGTTCTTC
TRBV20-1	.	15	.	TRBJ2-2	CSATVRGVRARDLFF	TGCAGTGCCACTGTACGCGGGGTTCGGGCACGGGATCTGTTTTTT
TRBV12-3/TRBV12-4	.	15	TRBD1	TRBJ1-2	CASSLGQGYEYGYTF	TGTGCCAGCAGTTTAGGACAGGGGTATGAGTATGGCTACACCTTC
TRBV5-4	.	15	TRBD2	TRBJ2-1	CASSLRLAGANEQFF	TGTGCCAGCAGCTTGAGACTAGCGGGAGCTAATGAGCAGTTCTTC
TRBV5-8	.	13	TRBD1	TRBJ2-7	CASSAHRGREQYF	TGTGCCAGCAGCGCACACAGGGGTCGCGAGCAGTACTTC
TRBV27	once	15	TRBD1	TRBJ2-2	CASRFGQGAPGELFF	TGTGCCAGCAGATTCGGACAGGGGGCCCCCGGGGAGCTGTTTTTT
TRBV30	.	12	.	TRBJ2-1	CAWNRGYNEQFF	TGTGCCTGGAACCGGGGCTACAATGAGCAGTTCTTC
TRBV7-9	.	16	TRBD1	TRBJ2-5	CASSLSITGAQETQYF	TGTGCCAGCAGCTTATCTATTACAGGGGCCCAAGAGACCCAGTACTTC
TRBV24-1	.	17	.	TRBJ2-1	CATSVRVGVWAYNEQFF	TGTGCCACCAGTGTGCGGGTGGGGGTTTGGGCCTACAATGAGCAGTTCTTC
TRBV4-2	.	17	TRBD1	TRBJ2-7	CASSQDGTVGHSYEQYF	TGTGCCAGCAGCCAAGATGGGACAGTAGGCCACTCCTACGAGCAGTACTTC
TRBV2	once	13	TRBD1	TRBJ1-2	CASSGDRLEGYTF	TGTGCCAGCAGTGGGGACAGGCTGGAGGGCTACACCTTC
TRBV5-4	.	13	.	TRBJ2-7	CASRGLMEYEQYF	TGTGCCAGCAGAGGACTAATGGAATACGAGCAGTACTTC
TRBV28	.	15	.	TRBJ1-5	CASSRLNMGPEPQHF	TGTGCCAGCAGTCGTCTTAATATGGGTCCCGAGCCCCAGCATTTT
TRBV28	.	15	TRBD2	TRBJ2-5	CASSLGLAGAETQYF	TGTGCCAGCAGTTTAGGACTAGCGGGAGCAGAGACCCAGTACTTC
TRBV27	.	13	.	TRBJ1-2	CASRRGQTYGYTF	TGTGCCAGCAGGCGAGGACAGACCTATGGCTACACCTTC
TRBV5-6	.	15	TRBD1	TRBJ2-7	CASSLVVTGADEQYF	TGTGCCAGCAGCTTGGTCGTGACAGGGGCTGACGAGCAGTACTTC
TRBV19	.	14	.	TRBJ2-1	CASMELADYNEQFF	TGTGCCAGTATGGAGTTAGCGGACTACAATGAGCAGTTCTTC
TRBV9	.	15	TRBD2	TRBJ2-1	CASSAGTSGKNEQFF	TGTGCCAGCAGCGCCGGGACTAGCGGGAAAAATGAGCAGTTCTTC
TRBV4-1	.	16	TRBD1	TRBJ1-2	CASSQDAGTEGYGYTF	TGCGCCAGCAGCCAAGATGCCGGGACAGAAGGCTATGGCTACACCTTC
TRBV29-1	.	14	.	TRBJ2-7	CSVEGLWGSYEQYF	TGCAGCGTTGAAGGGCTCTGGGGCTCCTACGAGCAGTACTTC
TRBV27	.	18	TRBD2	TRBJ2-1	CASSLSGLGGDYYNEQFF	TGTGCCAGCAGTTTATCGGGACTAGGCGGGGATTACTACAATGAGCAGTTTTTC
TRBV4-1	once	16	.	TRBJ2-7	CASSQDGSSNSYEQYF	TGCGCCAGCAGCCAAGATGGTAGCAGTAACTCCTACGAGCAGTACTTC
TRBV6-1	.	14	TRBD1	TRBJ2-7	CASSLRDSTYEQYF	TGTGCCAGCAGTCTCCGGGACAGTACCTACGAGCAGTACTTC
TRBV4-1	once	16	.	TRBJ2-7	CASSLGPEGAGYEQYF	TGCGCCAGCAGCCTTGGCCCTGAGGGAGCGGGCTACGAGCAGTACTTC